One T cell receptor (beta chain) is described in this entry. Its antigen is currently unknown. This record belongs to a study of shared clonotypes between healthy human individuals. The method was immunoSEQ multiplex PCR; TCRdb's version includes in-frame clones alone and lacks a portion of them. The profile shows under 600,000 clones, roughly 95% of them singletons. The CDR3 contains 16 residues. CDR1 and CDR2 (germline): LGHNA, YNFKEQ. V trimming: 0 bases; J trimming: 2 bases; junction bases outside the gene matches: 7. Study-wide results and caveats: Relative to memory subsets, naive subsets generally showed larger estimated richness.

CD4+ cells underwent separation, giving CD45RA+ naive and CD45RA-negative memory subsets. The receptor comes from a young woman in good health. This rearrangement joins TRBV4-2 to TRBJ2-7; TRBD1 aligns across 7 bases. Input material: naive CD4+ T cells sorted from blood. Sample subset: CD45RA+ positively selected. The DNA for the CDR3 is TGTGCCAGCAGCCAAGAGCTTCCGGGACAGCCCTACGAGCAGTACTTC. Amino acid sequence: CASSQELPGQPYEQYF.